The clone carrying this T cell receptor beta chain was counted a few times. The data were obtained in a study of T cell repertoires in cytomegalovirus infection. TCRdb processed the reads anew with MiXCR; each CDR3 protein has one entry. The profile shows 160,000 or so distinct CDR3 sequences, around 22% of them singletons. Sequencing was performed on PBMCs. The sequence came from a human donor in good health (CMV status not recorded). Some clones in this sample may be carry-over from other donors' samples.

CDR3 sequence reads: CSAEALSVPDTQYF. The CDR3 DNA sequence: TGCAGTGCCGAGGCTCTGTCAGTCCCAGATACGCAGTATTTT. V usage is TRBV20-1 and J usage is TRBJ2-3, with D unresolved. Germline V gene sequence: CDR1 DFQATT, CDR2 SNEGSKA (reference sequence). There are 14 residues in the CDR3. Trimming removed 6 bases from V and 4 bases from J, with 17 bases in between.